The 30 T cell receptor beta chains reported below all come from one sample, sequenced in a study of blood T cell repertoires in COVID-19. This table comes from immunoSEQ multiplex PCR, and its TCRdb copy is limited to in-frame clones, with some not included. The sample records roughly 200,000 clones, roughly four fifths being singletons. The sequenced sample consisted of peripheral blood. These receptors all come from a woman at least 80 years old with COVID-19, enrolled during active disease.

The CDR3 region is CASGDRGLRSSTDTQYF. The CDR3 DNA is TGTGCCAGTGGAGACAGGGGGCTCAGATCTAGCACAGATACGCAGTATTTT. The rearrangement links TRBV19 to TRBJ2-3; 10 nucleotides match TRBD1. J gave up 0 bases and V 8 bases, and 11 bases lay outside the gene matches. Looked up from germline, CDR1 is LNHDA and CDR2 is SQIVND (reference sequence). The CDR3 runs 17 residues.

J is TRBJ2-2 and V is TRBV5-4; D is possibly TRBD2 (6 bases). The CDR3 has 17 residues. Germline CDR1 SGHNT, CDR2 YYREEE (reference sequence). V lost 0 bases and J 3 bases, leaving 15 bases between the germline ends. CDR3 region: CASSLGGSGFDTGELFF. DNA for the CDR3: TGTGCCAGCAGCTTGGGGGGTAGCGGCTTCGACACCGGGGAGCTGTTTTTT.

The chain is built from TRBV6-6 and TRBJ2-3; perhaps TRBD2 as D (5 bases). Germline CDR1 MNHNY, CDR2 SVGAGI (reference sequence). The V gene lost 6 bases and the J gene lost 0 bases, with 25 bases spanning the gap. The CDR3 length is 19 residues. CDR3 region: CASSSPTTRYRVSTDTQYF. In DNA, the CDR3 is TGTGCCAGCAGCTCCCCGACCACTAGGTACCGGGTAAGCACAGATACGCAGTATTTT.

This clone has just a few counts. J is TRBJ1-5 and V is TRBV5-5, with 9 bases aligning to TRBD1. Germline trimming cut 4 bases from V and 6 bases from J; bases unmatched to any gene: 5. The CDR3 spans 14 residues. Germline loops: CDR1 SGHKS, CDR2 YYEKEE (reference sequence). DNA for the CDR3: TGTGCCAGCAGCCAAACAGGGGGCAGTCAGCCCCAGCATTTT. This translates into CASSQTGGSQPQHF.

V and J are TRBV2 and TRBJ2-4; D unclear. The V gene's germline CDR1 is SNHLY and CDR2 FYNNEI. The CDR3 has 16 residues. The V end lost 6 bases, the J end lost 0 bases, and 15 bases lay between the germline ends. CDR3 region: CASRGPTGEAKNIQYF. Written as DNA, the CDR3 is TGTGCCAGCAGGGGTCCGACTGGAGAAGCCAAAAACATTCAGTACTTC.

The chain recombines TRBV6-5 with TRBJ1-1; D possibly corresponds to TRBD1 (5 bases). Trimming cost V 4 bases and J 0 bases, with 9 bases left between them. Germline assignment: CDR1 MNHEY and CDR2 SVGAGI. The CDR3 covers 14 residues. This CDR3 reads CASSSPGMNTEAFF. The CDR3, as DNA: TGTGCCAGCAGTTCCCCAGGGATGAACACTGAAGCTTTCTTT.

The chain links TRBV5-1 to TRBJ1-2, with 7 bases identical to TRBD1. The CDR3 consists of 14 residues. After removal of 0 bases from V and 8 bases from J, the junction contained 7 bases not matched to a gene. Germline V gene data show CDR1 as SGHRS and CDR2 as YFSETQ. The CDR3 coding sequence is TGCGCCAGCAGCTTGGAGGGACAGATGGGGGGCTACACCTTC. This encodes CASSLEGQMGGYTF.

The CDR3 loop is CASLRDSNTGELFF. DNA of the CDR3: TGCGCCAGCCTGAGGGACAGTAACACCGGGGAGCTGTTTTTT. The rearrangement uses TRBV4-1 and TRBJ2-2; 7 positions match TRBD1. CDR3 length: 14 residues. CDR1 and CDR2 from the germline V gene are MGHRA and YSYEKL. V shed 8 bases, J shed 2 bases, and the junction held 5 bases outside the gene matches.

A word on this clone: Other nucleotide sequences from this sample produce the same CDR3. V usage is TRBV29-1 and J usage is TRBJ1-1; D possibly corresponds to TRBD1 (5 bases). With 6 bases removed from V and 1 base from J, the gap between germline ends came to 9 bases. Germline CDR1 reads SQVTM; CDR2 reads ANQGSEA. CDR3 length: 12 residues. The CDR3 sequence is CSVGTGNTEAFF. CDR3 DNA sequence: TGCAGCGTAGGAACAGGGAACACTGAAGCTTTCTTT.

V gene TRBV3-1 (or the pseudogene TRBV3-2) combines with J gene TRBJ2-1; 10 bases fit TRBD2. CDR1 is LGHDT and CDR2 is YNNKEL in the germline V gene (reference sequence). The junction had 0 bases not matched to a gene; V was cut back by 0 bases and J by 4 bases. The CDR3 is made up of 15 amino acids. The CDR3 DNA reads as TGTGCCAGCAGCCAAGAGACTAGCGGGTACAATGAGCAGTTCTTC. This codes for CASSQETSGYNEQFF.

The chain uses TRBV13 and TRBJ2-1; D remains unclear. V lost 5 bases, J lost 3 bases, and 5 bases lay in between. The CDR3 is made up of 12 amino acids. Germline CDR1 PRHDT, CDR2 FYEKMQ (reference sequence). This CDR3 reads CASSPLYNEQFF. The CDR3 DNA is TGTGCCAGCAGCCCCCTCTACAATGAGCAGTTCTTC.

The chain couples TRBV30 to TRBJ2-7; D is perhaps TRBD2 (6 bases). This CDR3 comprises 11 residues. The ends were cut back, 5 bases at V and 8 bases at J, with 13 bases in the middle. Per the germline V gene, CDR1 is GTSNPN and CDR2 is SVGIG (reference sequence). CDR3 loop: CAWGDGGKQYF. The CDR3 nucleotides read TGTGCCTGGGGAGATGGGGGGAAGCAGTACTTC. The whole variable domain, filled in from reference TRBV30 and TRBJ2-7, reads SQTIHQWPATLVQPVGSPLSLECTVEGTSNPNLYWYRQAAGRGLQLLFYSVGIGQISSEVPQNLSASRPQDRQFILSSKKLLLSDSGFYLCAWGDGGKQYFGPGTRLTVT.

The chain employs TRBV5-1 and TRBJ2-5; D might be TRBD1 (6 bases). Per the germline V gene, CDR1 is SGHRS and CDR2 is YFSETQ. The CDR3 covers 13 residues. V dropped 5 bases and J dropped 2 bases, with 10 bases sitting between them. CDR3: CASSYDRQETQYF. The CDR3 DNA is TGCGCCAGCAGTTACGACAGGCAAGAGACCCAGTACTTC.

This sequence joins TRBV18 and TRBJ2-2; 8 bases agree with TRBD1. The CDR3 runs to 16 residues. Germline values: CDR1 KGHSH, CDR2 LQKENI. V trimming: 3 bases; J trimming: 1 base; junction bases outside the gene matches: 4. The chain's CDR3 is CASSPLGTGNTGELFF. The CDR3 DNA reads TGTGCCAGCTCACCCCTCGGGACAGGGAACACCGGGGAGCTGTTTTTT.

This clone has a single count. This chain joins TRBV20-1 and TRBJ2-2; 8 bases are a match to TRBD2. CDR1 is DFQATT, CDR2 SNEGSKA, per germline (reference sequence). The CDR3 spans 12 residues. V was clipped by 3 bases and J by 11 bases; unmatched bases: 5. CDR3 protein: CSASGAGGELFF. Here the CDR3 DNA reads TGCAGTGCTAGTGGGGCGGGAGGAGAGCTGTTTTTT.

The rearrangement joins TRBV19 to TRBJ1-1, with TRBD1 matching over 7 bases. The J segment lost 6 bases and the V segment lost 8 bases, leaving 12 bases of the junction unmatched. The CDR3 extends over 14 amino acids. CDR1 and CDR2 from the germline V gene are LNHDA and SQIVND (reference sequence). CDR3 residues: CASSLRQGISEAFF. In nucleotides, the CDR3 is TGTGCCAGTTCCCTGAGACAGGGTATATCTGAAGCTTTCTTT.

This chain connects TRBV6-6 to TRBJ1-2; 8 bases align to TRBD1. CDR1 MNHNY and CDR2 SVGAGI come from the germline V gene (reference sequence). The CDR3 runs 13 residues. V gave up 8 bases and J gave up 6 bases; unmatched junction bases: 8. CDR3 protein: CASQAGGRDGYTF. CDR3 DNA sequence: TGTGCCAGCCAGGCAGGGGGCCGAGATGGCTACACCTTC.

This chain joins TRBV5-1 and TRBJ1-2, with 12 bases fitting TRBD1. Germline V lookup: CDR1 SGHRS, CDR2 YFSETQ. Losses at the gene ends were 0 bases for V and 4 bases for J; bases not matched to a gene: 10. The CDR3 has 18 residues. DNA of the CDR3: TGCGCCAGCAGCTTGGAGGGGACAGGGGGCCCCCCACCCTATGGCTACACCTTC. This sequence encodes CASSLEGTGGPPPYGYTF.

The CDR3 region has the DNA TGTGCCAGCAGCCCCGGAGGGCTAGCGGGAGAGCAGTACTTC. Translating it yields CASSPGGLAGEQYF. This chain uses TRBV9 with TRBJ2-7; 9 positions match TRBD2. Germline CDR1 reads SGDLS; CDR2 reads YYNGEE. The V segment lost 4 bases and the J segment 7 bases; nucleotides outside the gene matches: 9. The CDR3 runs to 14 residues.

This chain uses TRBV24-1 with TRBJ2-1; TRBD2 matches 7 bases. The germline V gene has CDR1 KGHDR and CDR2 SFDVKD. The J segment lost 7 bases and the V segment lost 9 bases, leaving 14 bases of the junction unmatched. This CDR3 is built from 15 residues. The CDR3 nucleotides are TGTGCCACCTCGAGAATCGGGGAGGGCCGGAATGAGCAGTTCTTC. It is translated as CATSRIGEGRNEQFF.

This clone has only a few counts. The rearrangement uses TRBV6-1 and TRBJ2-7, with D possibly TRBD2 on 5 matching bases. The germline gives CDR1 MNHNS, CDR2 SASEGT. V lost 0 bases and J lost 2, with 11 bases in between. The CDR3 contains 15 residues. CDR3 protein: CASSEAHAGTYEQYF. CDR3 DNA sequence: TGTGCCAGCAGTGAAGCGCATGCGGGCACCTACGAGCAGTACTTC.

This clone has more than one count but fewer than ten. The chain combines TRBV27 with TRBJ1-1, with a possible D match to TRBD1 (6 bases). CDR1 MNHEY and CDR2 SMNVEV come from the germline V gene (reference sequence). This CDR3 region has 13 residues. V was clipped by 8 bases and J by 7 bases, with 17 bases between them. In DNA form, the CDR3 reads TGTGCCAGCGGTGAGGGGGGGATGCATGAAGCTTTCTTT. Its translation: CASGEGGMHEAFF.

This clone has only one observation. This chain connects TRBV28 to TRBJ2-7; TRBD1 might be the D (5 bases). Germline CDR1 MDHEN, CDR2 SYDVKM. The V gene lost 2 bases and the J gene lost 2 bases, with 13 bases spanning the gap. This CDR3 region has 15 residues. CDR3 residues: CASSLVGVTAYEQYF. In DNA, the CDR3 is TGTGCCAGCAGTTTAGTAGGGGTCACGGCCTACGAGCAGTACTTC.

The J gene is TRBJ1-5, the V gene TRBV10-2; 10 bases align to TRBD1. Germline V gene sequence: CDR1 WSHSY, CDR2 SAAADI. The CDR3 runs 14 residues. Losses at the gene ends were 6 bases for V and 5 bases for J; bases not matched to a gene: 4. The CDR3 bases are TGCGCCAGCAGGGGGACAGGGGCGGATCAGCCCCAGCATTTT. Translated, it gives CASRGTGADQPQHF.

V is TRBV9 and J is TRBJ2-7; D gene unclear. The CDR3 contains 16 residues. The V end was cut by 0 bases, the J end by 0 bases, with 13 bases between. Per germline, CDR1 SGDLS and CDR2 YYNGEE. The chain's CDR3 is CASSVVPPPSSYEQYF. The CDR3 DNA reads TGTGCCAGCAGCGTAGTCCCGCCTCCGAGCTCCTACGAGCAGTACTTC.

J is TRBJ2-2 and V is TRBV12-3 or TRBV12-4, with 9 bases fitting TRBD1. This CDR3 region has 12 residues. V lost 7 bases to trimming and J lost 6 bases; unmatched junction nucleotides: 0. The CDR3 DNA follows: TGTGCCAGCAACAGGGGGCCCGGGGAGCTGTTTTTT. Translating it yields CASNRGPGELFF.

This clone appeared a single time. CDR3 region: CSARQGSTYEQYF. DNA of the CDR3: TGCAGCGCCCGACAGGGGTCCACCTACGAGCAGTACTTC. The chain couples TRBV29-1 to TRBJ2-7; the match to TRBD1 covers 8 bases. The J segment lost 2 bases and the V segment lost 7 bases, leaving 7 bases of the junction unmatched. The length of the CDR3 is 13 residues. Germline CDR1 and CDR2: SQVTM and ANQGSEA.

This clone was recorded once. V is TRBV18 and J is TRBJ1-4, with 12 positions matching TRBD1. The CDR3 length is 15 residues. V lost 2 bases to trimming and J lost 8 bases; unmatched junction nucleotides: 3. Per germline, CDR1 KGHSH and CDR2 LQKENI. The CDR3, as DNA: TGTGCCAGCTCACCATCCGGGACAGGGGGCGAAAAACTGTTTTTT. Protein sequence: CASSPSGTGGEKLFF.

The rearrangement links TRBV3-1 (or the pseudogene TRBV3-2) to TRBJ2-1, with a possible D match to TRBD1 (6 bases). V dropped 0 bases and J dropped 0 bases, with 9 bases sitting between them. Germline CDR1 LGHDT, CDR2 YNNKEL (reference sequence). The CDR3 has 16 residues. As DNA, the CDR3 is TGTGCCAGCAGCCAAGACCAGGGGAGCTCCTACAATGAGCAGTTCTTC. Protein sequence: CASSQDQGSSYNEQFF.

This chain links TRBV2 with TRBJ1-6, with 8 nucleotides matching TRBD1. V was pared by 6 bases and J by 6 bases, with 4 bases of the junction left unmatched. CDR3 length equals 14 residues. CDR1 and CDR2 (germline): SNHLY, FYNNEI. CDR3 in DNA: TGTGCCAGCAGACAGGGGGACGTTAATTCACCCCTCCACTTT. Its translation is CASRQGDVNSPLHF.